The 21 T cell receptor beta chains listed next were all sequenced from one sample in a study of regulatory T cells in long-lasting Graves disease. Construction of the TCR beta libraries employed iRepertoire HTBI primers in conjunction with Arm-PCR of CDR3 regions. TCRdb reprocessed the multiplex PCR reads via MiXCR and lists one record per CDR3 protein. The sample shows 400,000 to 500,000 distinct CDR3 sequences, approximately 21% of them seen only once. Indicated time point: persistent/refractory GD, antithyroid drugs over 5 years with positive TRAb. Researchers made the TCR library from RNA that was extracted from PBMCs. Source: peripheral blood mononuclear cells (PBMCs), taken when the disease was refractory, from a patient treated with antithyroid drugs. The source is a female donor with Graves disease.

The rearrangement links TRBV9 to TRBJ2-5; the D call may be TRBD1 or TRBD2 (6 bases each). From germline, CDR1 is SGDLS and CDR2 YYNGEE. The V gene lost 0 bases and the J gene lost 5 bases, with 14 bases spanning the gap. The CDR3 spans 15 residues. CDR3 DNA: TGTGCCAGCAGCGTAGACAGTGGAGGGGGGGAGACCCAGTACTTC. It is translated as CASSVDSGGGETQYF.

This clonotype has ten or more counts. The chain combines TRBV6-1 with TRBJ2-2; no reliable D call. Germline V gene sequence: CDR1 MNHNS, CDR2 SASEGT. The V end lost 2 bases, the J end lost 1 base, and 8 bases lay between the germline ends. The CDR3 is 15 amino acids. The CDR3 loop is CASSEYPRNTGELFF. DNA of the CDR3: TGTGCCAGCAGTGAATACCCGAGGAACACCGGGGAGCTGTTTTTT.

The chain is built from TRBV7-6 and TRBJ1-1; 8 bases map to TRBD1. The germline V gene has CDR1 SGHVS and CDR2 FNYEAQ. This CDR3 is 14 amino acids long. The junction had 6 bases not matched to a gene; V was cut back by 2 bases and J by 7 bases. This CDR3 reads CASSLQGAAYEAFF. For the CDR3, the DNA is TGTGCCAGCAGCTTACAGGGGGCAGCATATGAAGCTTTCTTT.

The table lists this clonotype with a few counts. The chain recombines TRBV7-2 with TRBJ2-7; D is uncertain. The CDR3 runs to 16 residues. The V end lost 0 bases, the J end lost 0 bases, and 12 bases lay between the germline ends. Germline V gene sequence: CDR1 SGHTA, CDR2 FQGNSA. As DNA, the CDR3 is TGTGCCAGCAGCTTAGCGACGGGTTTACGCTCCTACGAGCAGTACTTC. Residues: CASSLATGLRSYEQYF.

This clonotype was counted many times. The chain recombines TRBV11-1 with TRBJ2-7; 11 bases fit TRBD1. The CDR3 is 15 amino acids. Trimming at V came to 5 bases and at J to 6 bases, leaving 9 bases not matched to a gene. The germline V gene encodes CDR1 SGHAT and CDR2 FQDESV (reference sequence). The CDR3 DNA sequence: TGTGCCAGCAGCCTCGGGACAGGGGGTTCGCGCGAGCAGTACTTC. As protein: CASSLGTGGSREQYF.

This clonotype has a handful of counts. V gene TRBV20-1 combines with J gene TRBJ2-2; D is perhaps TRBD1 (6 bases). Germline CDR1 and CDR2: DFQATT and SNEGSKA (reference sequence). The CDR3 sequence is 15 residues long. V was trimmed by 2 bases and J by 6 bases, leaving 16 bases between them. The CDR3 protein is CSARSQGSISGELFF. CDR3 sequence (DNA): TGCAGTGCTAGATCACAGGGCTCCATCTCCGGGGAGCTGTTTTTT.

This sequence joins TRBV6-1 and TRBJ1-2, with D perhaps TRBD1 (6 bases). Between the trimmed V and J ends, which lost 7 bases and 7 bases, there was a span of 19 bases. Germline loops: CDR1 MNHNS, CDR2 SASEGT. The CDR3 sequence is 14 residues long. The CDR3 DNA reads TGTGCCAGCACCTCTACTGAGGGGGTTTTTGGCTACACCTTC. It yields the protein CASTSTEGVFGYTF.

This clonotype was seen many times. The chain is built from TRBV7-8 and TRBJ1-2, with a weak D call TRBD1 (5 bases). Trimming pared 4 bases from V and 4 bases from J, leaving 13 bases between. The germline V gene has CDR1 SGHVS and CDR2 FQNEAQ. CDR3 length: 14 residues. The CDR3 spells CASSSFGGSYGYTF. The CDR3, as DNA: TGTGCCAGCAGCTCCTTCGGGGGTAGCTATGGCTACACCTTC.

This clonotype has more than one count but fewer than ten. The chain uses TRBV7-2 and TRBJ2-2, with unresolved D. The CDR3 totals 15 residues. The ends were cut back, 2 bases at V and 0 bases at J, with 7 bases in the middle. The germline CDR1 and CDR2 sequences are SGHTA and FQGNSA. The CDR3: CASSLKATNTGELFF. CDR3 DNA: TGTGCCAGCAGCTTAAAAGCGACGAACACCGGGGAGCTGTTTTTT.

The chain employs TRBV5-1 and TRBJ2-2, with 8 positions matching TRBD2. V was clipped by 2 bases and J by 3 bases; unmatched bases: 3. CDR3 length: 15 residues. Per germline, CDR1 SGHRS and CDR2 YFSETQ. The CDR3 spells CASSFASGHTGELFF. DNA of the CDR3: TGCGCCAGCAGCTTCGCTAGCGGGCACACCGGGGAGCTGTTTTTT.

On this clonotype itself: One junction end does not reproduce the germline sequence, and a read error may be involved. V gene TRBV6-2 or TRBV6-3 combines with J gene TRBJ1-2; the D is unclear. The length of the CDR3 is 14 residues. Germline-derived CDR1 and CDR2 are MNHEY and SVGEGT. As DNA, the CDR3 is TGTGCCGGCAGTTCTCTGACGGGGAACTATGGCTACACCTTC. It translates to CAGSSLTGNYGYTF.

In regard to this clonotype: No conserved phenylalanine or tryptophan ends this CDR3, so it is likely a read error. J is TRBJ1-2 and V is TRBV20-1, with 8 bases lining up with TRBD1. This CDR3 is 14 amino acids long. V trimming: 5 bases; J trimming: 4 bases; junction bases outside the gene matches: 9. CDR1 DFQATT and CDR2 SNEGSKA come from the germline V gene (reference sequence). The CDR3 loop is CSARQGPLGYGYTL. The DNA of the CDR3 is TGCAGTGCTCGACAGGGGCCCCTGGGCTATGGCTACACCCTC.

A single count supports this clonotype. V is TRBV3-1 and J is TRBJ2-1, with 10 bases identical to TRBD2. J lost 8 bases, V lost 2 bases, and 9 bases had no gene match. Germline CDR1 is LGHDT and CDR2 is YNNKEL (reference sequence). The CDR3 extends over 16 amino acids. The CDR3 DNA is TGTGCCAGCAGCCAACAATTAGCGGGAGGTATCGATGAGCAGTTCTTC. This sequence encodes CASSQQLAGGIDEQFF.

This clonotype has at least ten counts. This rearrangement joins TRBV6-5 to TRBJ2-2, with 9 bases matching TRBD1. The V segment lost 4 bases and the J segment 1 base; nucleotides outside the gene matches: 4. The CDR3 covers 16 residues. Germline V CDR1 and CDR2: MNHEY, SVGAGI. The CDR3 here is CASSWGQGMNTGELFF. CDR3 DNA sequence: TGTGCCAGCAGTTGGGGACAGGGAATGAACACCGGGGAGCTGTTTTTT.

This clonotype was counted between two and nine times. The gene calls are TRBV7-9 and TRBJ2-2; D may correspond to TRBD1 or TRBD2 (6 bases each). V was clipped by 3 bases and J by 0 bases, with 17 bases between them. The CDR3 covers 18 residues. The germline CDR1 and CDR2 sequences are SEHNR and FQNEAQ (reference sequence). This CDR3 is CASSFPPGAGANTGELFF. The CDR3 bases are TGTGCCAGCAGCTTCCCCCCGGGGGCAGGGGCGAACACCGGGGAGCTGTTTTTT.

The chain joins TRBV24-1 to TRBJ2-5; D may be TRBD2 (5 bases). The CDR3 extends over 15 amino acids. Germline-derived CDR1 and CDR2 are KGHDR and SFDVKD. Trimming removed 3 bases at V and 1 base at J, with 11 bases between. The CDR3, as DNA: TGTGCCACCAGTGATGCCCGGGAACTCCAAGAGACCCAGTACTTC. This encodes CATSDARELQETQYF.

This clonotype was detected many times. This sequence joins TRBV24-1 and TRBJ1-2, with D possibly being TRBD1 (6 bases). Germline assignment: CDR1 KGHDR and CDR2 SFDVKD. This CDR3 is built from 14 residues. Trimming took off 3 bases at V and 9 bases at J, with 16 bases between the two ends. CDR3 coding DNA: TGTGCCACCAGTGATCCAACGGTCGGGGGCCGCTACACCTTC. Its translation: CATSDPTVGGRYTF.

This clonotype was recorded many times. V gene TRBV12-3 or TRBV12-4 combines with J gene TRBJ1-1; D is undetermined. The CDR3 is 15 residues long. V lost 2 bases, J lost 0 bases, and 10 bases lay in between. CDR3 DNA: TGTGCCAGCAGTTTACTGATGGAAATGAACACTGAAGCTTTCTTT. This translates into CASSLLMEMNTEAFF.

The V gene is TRBV6-9, the J gene TRBJ1-1; D is perhaps TRBD1 (6 bases). Germline V lookup: CDR1 MNHGY, CDR2 SVAAGI. This CDR3 spans 12 amino acids. V dropped 2 bases and J dropped 11 bases, with 12 bases sitting between them. The CDR3 protein is CASSYPRQGAFF. CDR3 in DNA: TGTGCCAGCAGTTATCCCCGTCAGGGGGCTTTCTTT.

V gene TRBV7-2 combines with J gene TRBJ1-2; 7 positions agree with TRBD1. The CDR3 runs to 15 residues. Losses at the gene ends were 2 bases for V and 4 bases for J; bases not matched to a gene: 7. The germline V gene encodes CDR1 SGHTA and CDR2 FQGNSA. The chain's CDR3 is CASSLLGDSPYGYTF. The CDR3 DNA reads as TGTGCCAGCAGCTTACTAGGGGACAGCCCCTATGGCTACACCTTC.

Written as DNA, the CDR3 is TGTGCCAGCAGTTTCTTCGGAGGAGGGCCAGCCGGGGAGCTGTTTTTT. Translation gives CASSFFGGGPAGELFF. V and J are TRBV6-9 and TRBJ2-2; maybe TRBD2 (6 bases). Trimming shortened V by 4 bases and J by 6 bases, and 18 bases separated the two germline ends. The CDR3 runs to 16 residues. Germline lookup yields CDR1 MNHGY and CDR2 SVAAGI.